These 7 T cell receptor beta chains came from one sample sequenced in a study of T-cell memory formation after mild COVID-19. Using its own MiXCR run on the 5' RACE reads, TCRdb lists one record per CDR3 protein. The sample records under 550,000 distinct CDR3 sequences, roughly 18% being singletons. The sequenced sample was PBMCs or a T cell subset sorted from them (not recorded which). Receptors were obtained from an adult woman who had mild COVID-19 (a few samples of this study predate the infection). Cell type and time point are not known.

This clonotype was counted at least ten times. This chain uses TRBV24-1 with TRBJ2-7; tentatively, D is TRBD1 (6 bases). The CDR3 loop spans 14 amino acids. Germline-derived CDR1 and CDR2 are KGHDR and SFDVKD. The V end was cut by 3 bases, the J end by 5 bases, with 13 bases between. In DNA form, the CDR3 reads TGTGCCACCAGTGATCCGAGGGGGAACGACGAGCAGTACTTC. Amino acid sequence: CATSDPRGNDEQYF.

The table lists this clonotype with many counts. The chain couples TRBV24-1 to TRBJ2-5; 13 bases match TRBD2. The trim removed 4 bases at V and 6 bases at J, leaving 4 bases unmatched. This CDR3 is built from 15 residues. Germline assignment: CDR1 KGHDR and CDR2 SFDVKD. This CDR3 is CATSEGTSGVQTQYF. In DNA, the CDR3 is TGTGCCACCAGTGAAGGGACTAGCGGGGTTCAGACCCAGTACTTC.

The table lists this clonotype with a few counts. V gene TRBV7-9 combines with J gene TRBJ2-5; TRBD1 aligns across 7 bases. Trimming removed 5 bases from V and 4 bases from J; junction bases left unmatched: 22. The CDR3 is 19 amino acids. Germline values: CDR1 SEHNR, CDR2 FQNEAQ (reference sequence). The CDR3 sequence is CASSARDRALNFERETQYF. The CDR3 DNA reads TGTGCCAGCAGCGCCCGGGACAGAGCGTTAAATTTCGAACGAGAGACCCAGTACTTC.

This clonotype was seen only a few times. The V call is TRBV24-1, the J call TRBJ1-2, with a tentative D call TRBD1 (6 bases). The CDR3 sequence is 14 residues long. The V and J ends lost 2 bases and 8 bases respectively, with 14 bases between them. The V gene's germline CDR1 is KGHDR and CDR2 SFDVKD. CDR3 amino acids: CATSDSRGARGYTF. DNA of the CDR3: TGTGCCACCAGTGATTCGCGGGGGGCGCGAGGCTACACCTTC.

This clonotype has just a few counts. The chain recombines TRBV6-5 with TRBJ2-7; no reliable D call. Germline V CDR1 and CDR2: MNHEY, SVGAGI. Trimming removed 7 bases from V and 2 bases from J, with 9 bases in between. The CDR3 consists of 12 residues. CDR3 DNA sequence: TGTGCCAGCACAGACTCCGCCTACGAGCAGTACTTC. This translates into CASTDSAYEQYF.

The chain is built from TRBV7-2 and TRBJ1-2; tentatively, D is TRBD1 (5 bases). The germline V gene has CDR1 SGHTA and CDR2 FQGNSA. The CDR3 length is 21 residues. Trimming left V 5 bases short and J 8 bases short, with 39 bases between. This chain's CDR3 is CASSPRSHRSPLWGKTLGYTF. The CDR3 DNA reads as TGTGCCAGCAGCCCGAGATCCCACAGAAGCCCTTTGTGGGGGAAGACGTTAGGCTACACCTTC.

This chain's CDR3 is CASSLEGQGAHQPQHF. The CDR3 region has the DNA TGTGCCAGCAGCTTAGAAGGCCAGGGGGCTCATCAGCCCCAGCATTTT. The chain employs TRBV7-6 and TRBJ1-5, with 8 bases identical to TRBD1. The CDR3 loop spans 16 amino acids. Germline V gives CDR1 SGHVS, CDR2 FNYEAQ. The V gene end was trimmed by 1 base and the J gene end by 5 bases; junction bases not matched to a gene: 7.